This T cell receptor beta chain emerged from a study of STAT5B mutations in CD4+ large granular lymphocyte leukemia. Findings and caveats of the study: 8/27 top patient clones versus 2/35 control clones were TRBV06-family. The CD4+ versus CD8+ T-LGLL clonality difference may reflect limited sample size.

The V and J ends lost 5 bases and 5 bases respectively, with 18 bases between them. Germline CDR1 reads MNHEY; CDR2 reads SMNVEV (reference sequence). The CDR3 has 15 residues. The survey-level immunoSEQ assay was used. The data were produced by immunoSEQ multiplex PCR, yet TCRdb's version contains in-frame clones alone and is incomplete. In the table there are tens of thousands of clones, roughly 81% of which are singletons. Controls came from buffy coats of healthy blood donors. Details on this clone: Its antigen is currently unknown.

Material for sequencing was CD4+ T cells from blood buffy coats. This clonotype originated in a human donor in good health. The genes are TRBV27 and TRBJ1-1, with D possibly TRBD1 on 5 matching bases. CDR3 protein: CASSPLGGGPTEAFF. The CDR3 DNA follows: TGTGCCAGCAGTCCACTCGGGGGGGGACCGACTGAAGCTTTCTTT.